This record looks at one T cell receptor beta chain sequence and its context. As processed by the authors: Researchers report that nucleated cell counts were estimated from reference gene primer amplification. Sequencing used immunoSEQ multiplex PCR; TCRdb keeps in-frame clones, though not all of them. V and J calls and clone size follow that table, whereas D and trimming were derived from the DNA. The table shows 200,000 to 250,000 clones, with 75% to 85% occurring only once. This sample was taken from a study of blood T cell repertoires in COVID-19. Study details: Nucleic acid was either cDNA or gDNA, and it came from T cells, B-cell-depleted T cells, or PBMCs.

Germline loops: CDR1 MDHEN, CDR2 SYDVKM. The length of the CDR3 is 15 residues. Germline trimming cut 5 bases from V and 8 bases from J; bases unmatched to any gene: 9. Sample: peripheral blood. The source is a woman aged 70-85 years with acute or convalescent COVID-19. The chain joins TRBV28 to TRBJ1-2, with TRBD1 matching over 12 bases. The CDR3 protein is CASSPLGQGARGYTF. The CDR3, as DNA: TGTGCCAGCAGTCCCCTGGGACAGGGGGCGCGAGGCTACACCTTC.